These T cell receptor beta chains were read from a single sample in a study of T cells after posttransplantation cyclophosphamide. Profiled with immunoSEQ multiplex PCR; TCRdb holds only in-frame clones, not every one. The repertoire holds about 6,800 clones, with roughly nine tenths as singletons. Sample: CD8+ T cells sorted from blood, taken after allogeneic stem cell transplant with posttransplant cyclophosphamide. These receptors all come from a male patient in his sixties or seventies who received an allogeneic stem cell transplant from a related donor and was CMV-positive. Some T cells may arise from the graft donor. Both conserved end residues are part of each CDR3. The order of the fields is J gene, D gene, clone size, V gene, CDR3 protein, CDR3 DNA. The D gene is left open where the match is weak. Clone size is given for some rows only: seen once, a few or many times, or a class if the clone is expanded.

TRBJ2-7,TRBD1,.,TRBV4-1,CASSPTGTVSYEQYF,TGCGCCAGCAGCCCAACCGGGACAGTCTCCTACGAGCAGTACTTC
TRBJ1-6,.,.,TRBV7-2,CASSLRGPSSYNSPLHF,TGTGCCAGCAGCTTACGTGGTCCGAGCTCCTATAATTCACCCCTCCACTTT
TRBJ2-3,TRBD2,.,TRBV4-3,CASSQRTAGGLIDTQYF,TGCGCCAGCAGCCAAAGAACCGCGGGGGGGCTTATAGATACGCAGTATTTT
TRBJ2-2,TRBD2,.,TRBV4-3,CASSQDSAGGAGELFF,TGCGCCAGCAGCCAAGATAGCGCGGGGGGGGCCGGGGAGCTGTTTTTT
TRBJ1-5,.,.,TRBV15,CATSVAGNTNDQPQHF,TGTGCCACCAGCGTAGCCGGGAACACTAACGACCAGCCCCAGCATTTT
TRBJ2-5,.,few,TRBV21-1,CASSKRLAETQYF,TGTGCCAGCAGCAAAAGACTAGCGGAGACCCAGTACTTC
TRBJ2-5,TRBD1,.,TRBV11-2,CASSQSGTGGRETQYF,TGTGCCAGCAGCCAATCCGGGACAGGGGGCCGGGAGACCCAGTACTTC
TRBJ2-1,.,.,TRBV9,CASSGFMSSSYNEQFF,TGTGCCAGCAGCGGTTTTATGAGTAGCTCCTACAATGAGCAGTTCTTC
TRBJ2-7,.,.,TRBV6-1,CASSEGTYYEQYF,TGTGCCAGCAGTGAAGGGACTTACTACGAGCAGTACTTC
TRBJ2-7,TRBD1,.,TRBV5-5,CASTLRVGQGLSYEQYF,TGTGCCAGCACCCTTCGAGTGGGACAGGGTCTCTCCTACGAGCAGTACTTC
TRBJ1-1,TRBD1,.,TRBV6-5,CASRGLTGGAAEAFF,TGTGCCAGCAGGGGACTTACAGGGGGCGCGGCTGAAGCTTTCTTT
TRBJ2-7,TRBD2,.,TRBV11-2,CASSLQLAGDLYEQYF,TGTGCCAGCAGCCTCCAGTTAGCGGGGGACCTCTACGAGCAGTACTTC
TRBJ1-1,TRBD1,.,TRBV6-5,CASSYGTANEAFF,TGTGCCAGCAGTTACGGGACAGCTAATGAAGCTTTCTTT
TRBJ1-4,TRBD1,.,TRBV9,CASSVATGQGTNEKLFF,TGTGCCAGCAGCGTAGCTACTGGACAGGGAACTAATGAAAAACTGTTTTTT
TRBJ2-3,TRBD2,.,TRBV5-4,CASSFGGGGDTQYF,TGTGCCAGCAGCTTCGGCGGGGGTGGGGATACGCAGTATTTT
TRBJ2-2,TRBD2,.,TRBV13,CASSLVLSGGSTGELFF,TGTGCCAGCAGCTTAGTGCTTAGCGGGGGGTCCACCGGGGAGCTGTTTTTT